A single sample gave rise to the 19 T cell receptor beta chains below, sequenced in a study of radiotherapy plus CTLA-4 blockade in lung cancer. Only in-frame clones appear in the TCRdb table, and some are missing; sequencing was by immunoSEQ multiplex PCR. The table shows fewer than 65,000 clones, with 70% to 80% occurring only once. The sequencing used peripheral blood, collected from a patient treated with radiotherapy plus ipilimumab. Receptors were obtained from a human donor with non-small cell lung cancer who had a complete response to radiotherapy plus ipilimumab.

The CDR3 here is CATSRDLATQGLAKNIQYF. CDR3 sequence (DNA): TGTGCCACCAGCAGAGATTTGGCGACACAGGGGCTAGCCAAAAACATTCAGTACTTC. The J gene is TRBJ2-4, the V gene TRBV15; TRBD1 aligns across 7 bases. Germline trimming cut 0 bases from V and 0 bases from J; bases unmatched to any gene: 11. The CDR3 is 19 amino acids. Germline lookup yields CDR1 LNHNV and CDR2 YYDKDF (reference sequence). Full variable domain (outside the CDR3, taken from reference TRBV15 and TRBJ2-4): DAMVIQNPRYQVTQFGKPVTLSCSQTLNHNVMYWYQQKSSQAPKLLFHYYDKDFNNEADTPDNFQSRRPNTSFCFLDIRSPGLGDTAMYLCATSRDLATQGLAKNIQYFGAGTRLSVL.

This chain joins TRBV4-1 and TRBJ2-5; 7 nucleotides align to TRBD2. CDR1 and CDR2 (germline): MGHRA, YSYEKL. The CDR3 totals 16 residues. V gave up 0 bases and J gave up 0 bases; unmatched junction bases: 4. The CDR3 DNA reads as TGCGCCAGCAGCCAAGATCGGGGAGGGCACCAAGAGACCCAGTACTTC. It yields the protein CASSQDRGGHQETQYF.

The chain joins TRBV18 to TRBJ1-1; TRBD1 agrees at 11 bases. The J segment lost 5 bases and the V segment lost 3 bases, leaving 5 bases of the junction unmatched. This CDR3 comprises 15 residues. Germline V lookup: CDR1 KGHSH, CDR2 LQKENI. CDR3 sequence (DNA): TGTGCCAGCTCACCGGTCGGACAGGGGGCTACTGAAGCTTTCTTT. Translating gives CASSPVGQGATEAFF. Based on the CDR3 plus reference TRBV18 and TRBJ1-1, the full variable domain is NAGVMQNPRHLVRRRGQEARLRCSPMKGHSHVYWYRQLPEEGLKFMVYLQKENIIDESGMPKERFSAEFPKEGPSILRIQQVVRGDSAAYFCASSPVGQGATEAFFGQGTRLTVV.

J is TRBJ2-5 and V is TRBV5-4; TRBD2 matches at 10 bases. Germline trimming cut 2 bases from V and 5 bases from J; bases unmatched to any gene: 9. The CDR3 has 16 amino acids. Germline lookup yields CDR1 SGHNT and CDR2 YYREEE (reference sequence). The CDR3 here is CASSLQRGGLLETQYF. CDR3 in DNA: TGTGCCAGCAGCTTACAGCGGGGGGGTTTGTTGGAGACCCAGTACTTC.

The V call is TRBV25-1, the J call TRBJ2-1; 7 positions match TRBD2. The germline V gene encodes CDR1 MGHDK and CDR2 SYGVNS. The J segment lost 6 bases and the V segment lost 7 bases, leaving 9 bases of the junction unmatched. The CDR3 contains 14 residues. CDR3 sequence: CASTGTTSPNEQFF. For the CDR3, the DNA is TGTGCCAGCACCGGGACTACCAGTCCCAATGAGCAGTTCTTC.

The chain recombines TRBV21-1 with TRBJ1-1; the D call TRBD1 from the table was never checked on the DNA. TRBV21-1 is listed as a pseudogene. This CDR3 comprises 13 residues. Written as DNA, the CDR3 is TGTGCCAGCAGCAAAGGTGCAGGCGCTGAAGCTTTCTTT. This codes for CASSKGAGAEAFF.

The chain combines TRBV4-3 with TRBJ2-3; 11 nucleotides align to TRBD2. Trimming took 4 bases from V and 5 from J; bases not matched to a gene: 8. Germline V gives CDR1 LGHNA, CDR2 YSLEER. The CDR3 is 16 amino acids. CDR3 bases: TGCGCCAGCAGCCCTAACCTAGCGGGGGGCCAAGATACGCAGTATTTT. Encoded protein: CASSPNLAGGQDTQYF.

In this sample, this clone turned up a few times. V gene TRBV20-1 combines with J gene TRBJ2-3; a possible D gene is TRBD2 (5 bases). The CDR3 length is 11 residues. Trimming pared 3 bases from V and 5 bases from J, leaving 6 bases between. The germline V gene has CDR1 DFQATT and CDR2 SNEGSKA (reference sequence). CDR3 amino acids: CSASGKDTQYF. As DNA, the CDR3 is TGCAGTGCTAGCGGGAAAGATACGCAGTATTTT.

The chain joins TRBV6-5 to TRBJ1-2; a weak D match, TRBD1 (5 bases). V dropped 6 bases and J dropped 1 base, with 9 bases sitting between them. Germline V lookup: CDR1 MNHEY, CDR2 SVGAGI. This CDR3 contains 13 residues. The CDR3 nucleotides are TGTGCCAGCAGGAGACAGTTTAACTATGGCTACACCTTC. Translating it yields CASRRQFNYGYTF.

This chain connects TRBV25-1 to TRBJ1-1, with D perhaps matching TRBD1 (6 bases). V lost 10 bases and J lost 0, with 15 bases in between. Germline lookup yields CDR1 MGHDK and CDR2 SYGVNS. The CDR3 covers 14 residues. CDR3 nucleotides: TGTGCCACCTCCCCTGACAGGATGAACACTGAAGCTTTCTTT. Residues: CATSPDRMNTEAFF.

CDR3 DNA: TGTGCCAGCAGCGTGAGAGAATTCAGACAGGGACTCTCCTACAATGAGCAGTTCTTC. Translating it yields CASSVREFRQGLSYNEQFF. V is TRBV9 and J is TRBJ2-1; D is perhaps TRBD1 (7 bases). Germline CDR1 is SGDLS and CDR2 is YYNGEE. Deletions cut 2 bases from V and 0 bases from J, with 21 bases between. The CDR3 has 19 amino acids.

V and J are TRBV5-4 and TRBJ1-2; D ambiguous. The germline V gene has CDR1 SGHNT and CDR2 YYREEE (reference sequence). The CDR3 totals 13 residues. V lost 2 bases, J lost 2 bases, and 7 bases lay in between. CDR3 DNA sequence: TGTGCCAGCAGCTTTGGCGGGAACTATGGCTACACCTTC. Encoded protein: CASSFGGNYGYTF. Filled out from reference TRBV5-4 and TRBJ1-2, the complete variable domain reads ETGVTQSPTHLIKTRGQQVTLRCSSQSGHNTVSWYQQALGQGPQFIFQYYREEENGRGNFPPRFSGLQFPNYSSELNVNALELDDSALYLCASSFGGNYGYTFGSGTRLTVV.

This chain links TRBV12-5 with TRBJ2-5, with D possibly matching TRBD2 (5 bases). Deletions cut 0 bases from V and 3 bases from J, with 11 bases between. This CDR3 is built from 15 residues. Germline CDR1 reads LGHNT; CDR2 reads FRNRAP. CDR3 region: CASGLVGSPEETQYF. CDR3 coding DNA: TGTGCTAGTGGTTTGGTAGGGAGCCCCGAAGAGACCCAGTACTTC. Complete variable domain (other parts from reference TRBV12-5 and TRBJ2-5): DARVTQTPRHKVTEMGQEVTMRCQPILGHNTVFWYRQTMMQGLELLAYFRNRAPLDDSGMPKDRFSAEMPDATLATLKIQPSEPRDSAVYFCASGLVGSPEETQYFGPGTRLLVL.

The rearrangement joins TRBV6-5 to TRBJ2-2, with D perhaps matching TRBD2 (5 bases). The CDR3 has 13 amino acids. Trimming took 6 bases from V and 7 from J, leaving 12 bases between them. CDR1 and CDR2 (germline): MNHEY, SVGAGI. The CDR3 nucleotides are TGTGCCAGCAGAAGCGGCCCCCTCGGGGAGCTGTTTTTT. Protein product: CASRSGPLGELFF.

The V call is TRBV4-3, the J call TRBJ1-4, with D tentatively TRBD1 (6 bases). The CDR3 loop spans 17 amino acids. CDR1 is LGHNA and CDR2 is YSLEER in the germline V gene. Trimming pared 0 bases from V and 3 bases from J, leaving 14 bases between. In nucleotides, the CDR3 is TGCGCCAGCAGCCAAGATCCGGGGGGCATGTCTAATGAAAAACTGTTTTTT. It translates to CASSQDPGGMSNEKLFF.

The CDR3 sequence is CASTSGTLIEQYV. CDR3 nucleotide sequence: TGTGCCAGCACGTCCGGGACTCTCATCGAGCAGTACGTC. The rearrangement joins TRBV28 to TRBJ2-7, with a tentative D call TRBD2 (6 bases). The CDR3 covers 13 residues. CDR1 is MDHEN, CDR2 SYDVKM, per germline. The V gene lost 7 bases and the J gene lost 6 bases, with 16 bases spanning the gap.

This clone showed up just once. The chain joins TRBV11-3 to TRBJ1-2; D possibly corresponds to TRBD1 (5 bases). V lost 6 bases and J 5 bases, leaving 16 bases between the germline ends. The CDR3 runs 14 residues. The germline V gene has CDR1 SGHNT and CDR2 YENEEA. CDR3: CASRGPSGGYGYTF. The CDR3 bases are TGTGCCAGCAGGGGACCTTCGGGGGGATATGGCTACACCTTC.

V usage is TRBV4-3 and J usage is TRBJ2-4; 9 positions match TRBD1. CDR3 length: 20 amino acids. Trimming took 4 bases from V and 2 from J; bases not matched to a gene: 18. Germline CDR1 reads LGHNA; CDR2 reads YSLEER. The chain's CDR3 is CASSPAKTGGHRQTKNIQYF. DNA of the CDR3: TGCGCCAGCAGCCCCGCTAAGACAGGGGGGCATCGACAAACCAAAAACATTCAGTACTTC.

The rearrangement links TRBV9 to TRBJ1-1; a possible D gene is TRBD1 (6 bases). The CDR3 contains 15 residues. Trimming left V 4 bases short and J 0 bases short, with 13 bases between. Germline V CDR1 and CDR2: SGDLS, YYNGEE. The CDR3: CASSPSRQVNTEAFF. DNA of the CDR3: TGTGCCAGCAGCCCAAGTCGACAGGTGAACACTGAAGCTTTCTTT.